This TCR beta chain was obtained from a study of early T cells in non-severe SARS-CoV-2 infection. For the study at large: Unpaired chains resulted from sequencing bulk RNA of unsorted whole blood.

Findings and caveats of the study: Clonotype matching in VDJdb favored anti-spike CD8 responses and did not capture private and CD4 specificities.

cDNA molecules, individually, were tagged with unique molecular identifiers. TCRdb analysed the 5' RACE reads with MiXCR anew, one entry per CDR3 protein. The sample has around 89,000 distinct CDR3 sequences; approximately 14% are singletons. Remarks on this clonotype: Its antigen remains unidentified.

The germline V gene has CDR1 SGHDT and CDR2 YYEEEE. V was trimmed by 1 base and J by 3 bases, leaving 12 bases between them. The CDR3 is 15 residues long. The receptor's source is an adult who was a healthcare worker with PCR-confirmed SARS-CoV-2 infection or an uninfected control (not recorded which). The V and J genes are TRBV5-6 and TRBJ2-3; D is uncertain. The specimen was whole blood. The CDR3 DNA follows: TGTGCCAGCAGCTTGTGGGTGGGTGTAACAGATACGCAGTATTTT. This encodes CASSLWVGVTDTQYF.